These T cell receptor beta chains were read from a single sample in a study of early T cells in non-severe SARS-CoV-2 infection. TCRdb independently ran MiXCR on the 5' RACE reads; one entry per CDR3 protein. Of over 55,000 distinct CDR3 sequences listed, about 7.7% are singletons. The sequenced sample was whole blood. The receptor source for this set is an adult who was a healthcare worker with PCR-confirmed SARS-CoV-2 infection or an uninfected control (not recorded which). CDR3s include the opening cysteine and the closing phenylalanine or tryptophan. The D gene is left open where the match is weak. The size field is filled for only some rows; it gives once, few, many or a size class.

clone_size: many; v_call: TRBV2; d_call: NA; j_call: TRBJ2-1; cdr3_nt: TGTGCCACATTGAAGACAGTCGCCAATGAGCAGTTCTTC; cdr3_aa: CATLKTVANEQFF
clone_size: NA; v_call: TRBV6-1; d_call: TRBD1; j_call: TRBJ2-7; cdr3_nt: TGTGCCAGCAGGACCAGACAGGGGACCCTCGGCGAGCAGTACTTC; cdr3_aa: CASRTRQGTLGEQYF
clone_size: NA; v_call: TRBV7-9; d_call: NA; j_call: TRBJ2-5; cdr3_nt: TGTGCCAGCAGCTTAGGGGCCCTCGGGACAAGGGCTGCCCAGTACTTC; cdr3_aa: CASSLGALGTRAAQYF
clone_size: many; v_call: TRBV7-6; d_call: NA; j_call: TRBJ2-5; cdr3_nt: TGTGCCAGCAGCCCTGGGAATAGCAGCCCTCAGGGGACCCAGTACTTC; cdr3_aa: CASSPGNSSPQGTQYF
clone_size: many; v_call: TRBV2; d_call: NA; j_call: TRBJ2-5; cdr3_nt: TGTGCCAGCTCAACCGTGTACCAAGAGACCCAGTACTTC; cdr3_aa: CASSTVYQETQYF
clone_size: many; v_call: TRBV5-1; d_call: NA; j_call: TRBJ2-3; cdr3_nt: TGCGCCAGCAGTTTTAGACGGACCGCCGAAGGGGATACGCAGTATTTT; cdr3_aa: CASSFRRTAEGDTQYF
clone_size: few; v_call: TRBV28; d_call: NA; j_call: TRBJ2-2; cdr3_nt: TGTGCCAGCAGTTTATCTAGCGCCTACACCGGGGAGCTGTTTTTT; cdr3_aa: CASSLSSAYTGELFF
clone_size: NA; v_call: TRBV28; d_call: NA; j_call: TRBJ2-1; cdr3_nt: TGTGCCAGCAGTTTTCGGGTGGGAGAGGACAATGAGCAGTTCTTC; cdr3_aa: CASSFRVGEDNEQFF
clone_size: few; v_call: TRBV10-3; d_call: TRBD1; j_call: TRBJ2-5; cdr3_nt: TGTGCCATCAGTGAGGGACAGGCCGAGGGGGAGACCCAGTACTTC; cdr3_aa: CAISEGQAEGETQYF
clone_size: many; v_call: TRBV5-6; d_call: NA; j_call: TRBJ1-1; cdr3_nt: TGTGCCAGCAGCTTGTACCAATGGGGATTGACTGAAGCTTTCTTT; cdr3_aa: CASSLYQWGLTEAFF
clone_size: many; v_call: TRBV7-2; d_call: NA; j_call: TRBJ2-7; cdr3_nt: TGTGCCAGCAGCTCCGCCTACGAGCAGTACTTC; cdr3_aa: CASSSAYEQYF
clone_size: NA; v_call: TRBV7-6; d_call: TRBD1; j_call: TRBJ1-1; cdr3_nt: TGTGCCAGCAGCTATAGCGGGACAGGGGAAGCTTTCTTT; cdr3_aa: CASSYSGTGEAFF
clone_size: NA; v_call: TRBV20-1; d_call: TRBD2; j_call: TRBJ2-7; cdr3_nt: TGCAGTGCTATGACGACTAGCGGGATTGGGTACGAGCAGTACTTC; cdr3_aa: CSAMTTSGIGYEQYF
clone_size: many; v_call: TRBV7-9; d_call: NA; j_call: TRBJ1-1; cdr3_nt: TGTGCCAGCAGCGCTCACAATTCGGGGGGATCTGAAGCTTTCTTT; cdr3_aa: CASSAHNSGGSEAFF
clone_size: few; v_call: TRBV21-1; d_call: NA; j_call: TRBJ1-5; cdr3_nt: TGTGCCAGCAGGAATTACCAACCCCAGCATTTT; cdr3_aa: CASRNYQPQHF
clone_size: NA; v_call: TRBV28; d_call: TRBD1; j_call: TRBJ1-1; cdr3_nt: TGTGCCACCTCCGGGACAGCCTTTTTGTGGGCTTTCTTT; cdr3_aa: CATSGTAFLWAFF
clone_size: many; v_call: TRBV11-2; d_call: TRBD2; j_call: TRBJ2-1; cdr3_nt: TGTGCCAGCAGCTTAAGAAGTTCGGGACTAGCGGGAGGACCTACCAATGAGCAGTTCTTC; cdr3_aa: CASSLRSSGLAGGPTNEQFF
clone_size: few; v_call: TRBV28; d_call: NA; j_call: TRBJ2-7; cdr3_nt: TGTGCCAGCAGTTTCGGGGGAACAGTGCTCTCCTACGAGCAGTACTTC; cdr3_aa: CASSFGGTVLSYEQYF
clone_size: few; v_call: TRBV20-1; d_call: NA; j_call: TRBJ2-7; cdr3_nt: TGCAGTACCCTCACACGGGGACCCTCCTACGAGCAGTACTTC; cdr3_aa: CSTLTRGPSYEQYF
clone_size: few; v_call: TRBV5-1; d_call: TRBD2; j_call: TRBJ2-6; cdr3_nt: TGCGCCAGCATCGGGACTAGCGGGATTACTGGGGCCAACGTCCTGACTTTC; cdr3_aa: CASIGTSGITGANVLTF
clone_size: many; v_call: TRBV7-3; d_call: TRBD1; j_call: TRBJ1-1; cdr3_nt: TGTGCCAGCAGCCGGACAGGGACCACTGAAGCTTTCTTT; cdr3_aa: CASSRTGTTEAFF
clone_size: many; v_call: TRBV20-1; d_call: NA; j_call: TRBJ2-3; cdr3_nt: TGCAGTGCTCTTCCGCAGGTGGGGCCCACAGATACGCAGTATTTT; cdr3_aa: CSALPQVGPTDTQYF
clone_size: few; v_call: TRBV3-1; d_call: TRBD2; j_call: TRBJ2-5; cdr3_nt: TGTGCCAGCAGCCCCGCTCTAGCGGGACTACAAGAGACCCAGTACTTC; cdr3_aa: CASSPALAGLQETQYF
clone_size: many; v_call: TRBV3-1; d_call: NA; j_call: TRBJ2-7; cdr3_nt: TGTGCCAGCAGCCAAGGAGCAACCGACTCCTACGAGCAGTACTTC; cdr3_aa: CASSQGATDSYEQYF